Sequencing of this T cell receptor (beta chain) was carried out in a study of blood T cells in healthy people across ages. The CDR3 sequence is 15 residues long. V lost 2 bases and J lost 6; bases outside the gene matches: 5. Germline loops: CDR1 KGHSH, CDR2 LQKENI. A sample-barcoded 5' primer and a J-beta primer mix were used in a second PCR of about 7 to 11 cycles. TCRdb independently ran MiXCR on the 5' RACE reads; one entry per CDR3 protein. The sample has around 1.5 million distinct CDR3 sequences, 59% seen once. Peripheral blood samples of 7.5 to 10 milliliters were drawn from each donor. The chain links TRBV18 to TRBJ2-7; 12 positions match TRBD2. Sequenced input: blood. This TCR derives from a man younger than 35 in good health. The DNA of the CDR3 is TGTGCCAGCTCACCATCTAGCGGGGGGGACGGCGAGCAGTACTTC. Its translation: CASSPSSGGDGEQYF.